Listed below are T cell receptor beta chains from one sample, sequenced in a study of CXCR3-negative and CXCR3-positive naive CD8 T cells. TCRdb re-called the 5' RACE reads; every CDR3 protein appears as one record, without DNA. Its listing shows 140,000 to 150,000 distinct CDR3 sequences. The sample consisted of naive CXCR3+ CD8+ T cells from blood. Every receptor here comes from a human donor in good health. Some clones in this sample may be carry-over from other donors' samples. Both conserved end residues are part of each CDR3. The order of the fields is V gene, J gene, CDR3 protein.

>TRBV5-1|TRBJ1-1
CASGRSGAEAFF
>TRBV7-2|TRBJ2-7
CASSHRSTYEQYF
>TRBV5-1|TRBJ2-1
CASSLGDGREQFF
>TRBV7-9|TRBJ2-7
CASSFSVGGTDYEQYF
>TRBV3-1|TRBJ2-1
CASSLWGGRGNNEQFF
>TRBV11-3|TRBJ2-5
CASSSRGGKQETQYF
>TRBV28|TRBJ2-7
CASTPVVRNYEQYF
>TRBV6-5|TRBJ2-1
CASRPGRSGTGNEQFF
>TRBV7-9|TRBJ2-1
CASSFPGSGTVGNEQFF
>TRBV29-1|TRBJ1-1
CSVGGGLLNTEAFF
>TRBV5-1|TRBJ2-2
CASSSGTGDTGELFF
>TRBV7-9|TRBJ2-7
CASSRGTSGTYEQYF
>TRBV7-6|TRBJ2-3
CASSLAPLASGPPSTDTQYF
>TRBV12-3/TRBV12-4|TRBJ2-7
CASSLTGATYEQYF
>TRBV4-1|TRBJ2-1
CASSLFGPWGSNEQFF
>TRBV29-1|TRBJ1-3
CSVGTTGNTIYF
>TRBV4-3|TRBJ2-7
CASSQDATGWYEQYF
>TRBV29-1|TRBJ1-2
CSVEGQFPNYGYTF
>TRBV29-1|TRBJ2-7
CSATGQGYEQYF
>TRBV4-1|TRBJ2-7
CASSARQGGLYEQYF
>TRBV27|TRBJ2-7
CASSTRFRTGTYEQYF
>TRBV15|TRBJ2-1
CATSSHRGLYNEQFF
>TRBV6-2/TRBV6-3|TRBJ2-7
CASNGRVTYEQYF
>TRBV29-1|TRBJ1-2
CSVEDRLNLGYTF
>TRBV20-1|TRBJ1-1
CSARTLRTGMNTEAFF
>TRBV7-2|TRBJ1-2
CASSYTGALNYGYTF
>TRBV28|TRBJ2-7
CASSFHGSPHEQYF
>TRBV7-9|TRBJ1-1
CASSLGGQGTEAFF
>TRBV7-6|TRBJ2-1
CASSSTSGKYNEQFF